This T cell receptor beta chain is from a study of cytomegalovirus exposure and HLA in healthy donors. 13 Jbeta primers and 60 Vbeta primers were used for the PCR. Data came from immunoSEQ multiplex PCR; TCRdb stores just in-frame clones and leaves some out. The profile shows some 190,000 clones, roughly 85% of them singletons. Germline V gene lookup returns CDR1 WSHSY and CDR2 SAAADI. CDR3 length: 14 amino acids. V was pared by 2 bases and J by 2 bases, with 9 bases between. Sequencing was carried out using PBMCs. The TCR comes from a boy younger than 10 in good health and CMV-seronegative. The chain links TRBV10-2 to TRBJ1-1; D call uncertain. The CDR3 protein is CASSEPQLNTEAFF. CDR3 coding DNA: TGCGCCAGCAGTGAGCCACAGCTTAACACTGAAGCTTTCTTT.